Each of the 20 T cell receptor beta chains below was sequenced from the same sample in a study of shared clonotypes between healthy human individuals. Selected positively for CCR7 and CD45RO-negative, naive CD8 cells excluded terminally differentiated effector memory CD45RA+ cells. Profiled with immunoSEQ multiplex PCR; TCRdb holds only in-frame clones, not every one. The data hold around 2,000,000 clones, with about 92% observed a single time. Sequencing was performed on naive CD8+ T cells from PBMCs. Source of these receptors: a young man in good health. Some clones in this sample may be carry-over from other donors' samples.

This rearrangement joins TRBV5-6 to TRBJ2-3; D is possibly TRBD2 (5 bases). The germline V gene has CDR1 SGHDT and CDR2 YYEEEE. V was clipped by 2 bases and J by 5 bases, with 15 bases between them. This CDR3 is built from 15 residues. This chain's CDR3 is CASSFLTTRGDTQYF. For the CDR3, the DNA is TGTGCCAGCAGCTTCTTAACCACCCGGGGAGATACGCAGTATTTT.

The J gene is TRBJ2-1, the V gene TRBV27; 8 bases are shared with TRBD2. The length of the CDR3 is 16 residues. Per germline, CDR1 MNHEY and CDR2 SMNVEV (reference sequence). The V gene end was trimmed by 6 bases and the J gene end by 3 bases; junction bases not matched to a gene: 10. The CDR3: CASSIAGWGGYNEQFF. The CDR3 DNA reads as TGTGCCAGCAGCATAGCGGGATGGGGGGGCTACAATGAGCAGTTCTTC.

The chain combines TRBV27 with TRBJ2-7, with TRBD1 identical over 7 bases. Germline lookup yields CDR1 MNHEY and CDR2 SMNVEV (reference sequence). CDR3 length: 12 residues. V lost 8 bases, J lost 4 bases, and 5 bases stayed unmatched. The CDR3 sequence: CASGTENYEQYF. The CDR3 bases are TGTGCCAGCGGGACAGAGAATTACGAGCAGTACTTC.

The chain recombines TRBV4-2 with TRBJ2-7; perhaps TRBD1 as D (5 bases). CDR1 LGHNA and CDR2 YNFKEQ come from the germline V gene. Trimming removed 0 bases at V and 1 base at J, with 13 bases between. The CDR3 contains 16 residues. The CDR3 region is CASSQEDTGWSYEQYF. The CDR3 nucleotides read TGTGCCAGCAGCCAAGAGGACACCGGATGGTCCTACGAGCAGTACTTC.

The J gene is TRBJ1-2, the V gene TRBV14; maybe TRBD1 (5 bases). Germline V gene lookup returns CDR1 SGHDN and CDR2 FVKESK. The CDR3 is 15 amino acids. V lost 3 bases and J 4 bases, leaving 15 bases between the germline ends. The CDR3 nucleotides read TGTGCCAGCAGCCAGGAAGGGACGGGCTTCTATGGCTACACCTTC. It encodes CASSQEGTGFYGYTF.

About this clone: This sample includes further DNA sequences coding for the same CDR3. The gene calls are TRBV27 and TRBJ2-7; TRBD1 matches at 8 bases. The CDR3 totals 13 residues. V lost 8 bases and J lost 0; bases outside the gene matches: 3. Germline CDR1 MNHEY, CDR2 SMNVEV (reference sequence). DNA of the CDR3: TGTGCCAGCGGACAGGGTTTCTCCTACGAGCAGTACTTC. Protein sequence: CASGQGFSYEQYF.

The genes are TRBV28 and TRBJ2-7; 7 bases agree with TRBD1. CDR1 is MDHEN, CDR2 SYDVKM, per germline. V lost 6 bases and J lost 4; bases outside the gene matches: 15. The CDR3 runs to 16 residues. The CDR3 region has the DNA TGTGCCAGCAGCCCCTGGGCGACAGGGTCGGGATACGAGCAGTACTTC. It specifies CASSPWATGSGYEQYF.

This sequence joins TRBV5-1 and TRBJ1-1; 9 nucleotides line up with TRBD1. Germline V gives CDR1 SGHRS, CDR2 YFSETQ. V lost 0 bases to trimming and J lost 0 bases; unmatched junction nucleotides: 12. The CDR3 runs 19 residues. CDR3 sequence: CASSLVSGRDRDVNTEAFF. The CDR3 DNA follows: TGCGCCAGCAGCTTGGTATCGGGCCGGGACAGGGACGTGAACACTGAAGCTTTCTTT. The variable domain in full, with the rest retrieved from reference TRBV5-1 and TRBJ1-1, is KAGVTQTPRYLIKTRGQQVTLSCSPISGHRSVSWYQQTPGQGLQFLFEYFSETQRNKGNFPGRFSGRQFSNSRSEMNVSTLELGDSALYLCASSLVSGRDRDVNTEAFFGQGTRLTVV.

J is TRBJ2-2 and V is TRBV28; no firm D call. Germline V gives CDR1 MDHEN, CDR2 SYDVKM. This CDR3 has 15 amino acids. The V end was cut by 6 bases, the J end by 6 bases, with 17 bases between. CDR3 sequence: CASSYVYGQSGELFF. The DNA for the CDR3 is TGTGCCAGCAGCTATGTTTATGGGCAGTCCGGGGAGCTGTTTTTT.

The chain combines TRBV9 with TRBJ2-7, with a weak D call TRBD2 (5 bases). Germline CDR1 reads SGDLS; CDR2 reads YYNGEE. The V and J ends lost 4 bases and 7 bases respectively, with 15 bases between them. The CDR3 has 13 residues. The CDR3 loop reads CASSNLGRLEQYF. Written as DNA, the CDR3 is TGTGCCAGCAGCAACTTGGGGAGATTAGAGCAGTACTTC.

This rearrangement joins TRBV7-8 to TRBJ2-1; 11 bases align to TRBD2. V lost 1 base and J lost 8; bases outside the gene matches: 10. CDR1 SGHVS and CDR2 FQNEAQ come from the germline V gene. The CDR3 is 17 amino acids. The CDR3 DNA reads TGTGCCAGCAGCTTAGAGACTAGCGGGGCCCACGGGGATGAGCAGTTCTTC. It encodes CASSLETSGAHGDEQFF.

The chain joins TRBV27 to TRBJ2-1; D uncertain. In germline, CDR1 is MNHEY, CDR2 SMNVEV (reference sequence). With 2 bases removed from V and 3 bases from J, the gap between germline ends came to 14 bases. The CDR3 is 16 residues long. The CDR3 DNA sequence: TGTGCCAGCAGTTTAAGTCCGGGCTCCGGCTACAATGAGCAGTTCTTC. Its translation: CASSLSPGSGYNEQFF.

This clone was seen a single time. The chain links TRBV5-4 to TRBJ1-3, with D unclear. CDR3 length: 14 residues. The germline CDR1 and CDR2 sequences are SGHNT and YYREEE (reference sequence). Trimming removed 4 bases from V and 6 bases from J, with 14 bases in between. DNA of the CDR3: TGTGCCAGCAGCATCCCCCCGTCGACAAACACCATATATTTT. Translated, it gives CASSIPPSTNTIYF.

This chain links TRBV9 with TRBJ2-7; 8 bases agree with TRBD1. CDR3 length: 14 residues. With V trimmed by 3 bases and J by 2 bases, 4 bases remained unmatched. Looked up from germline, CDR1 is SGDLS and CDR2 is YYNGEE. DNA for the CDR3: TGTGCCAGCAGCGAAGACAGGGGCCCCTACGAGCAGTACTTC. Translating it yields CASSEDRGPYEQYF. The variable domain in full, with the rest retrieved from reference TRBV9 and TRBJ2-7, is DSGVTQTPKHLITATGQRVTLRCSPRSGDLSVYWYQQSLDQGLQFLIQYYNGEERAKGNILERFSAQQFPDLHSELNLSSLELGDSALYFCASSEDRGPYEQYFGPGTRLTVT.

Details on this clone: Other DNA sequences in the sample encode the same CDR3. This chain uses TRBV19 with TRBJ2-1; D not certain. The germline V gene encodes CDR1 LNHDA and CDR2 SQIVND (reference sequence). The CDR3 is 12 amino acids. V lost 1 base and J lost 4, with 2 bases in between. The CDR3 loop reads CASSIGYNEQFF. The DNA of the CDR3 is TGTGCCAGTAGTATAGGATACAATGAGCAGTTCTTC.

The rearrangement links TRBV11-3 to TRBJ2-2; weak D call: TRBD1 (6 bases). The CDR3 length is 16 residues. Germline CDR1 is SGHNT and CDR2 is YENEEA. V gave up 5 bases and J gave up 1 base, with 14 bases separating them. CDR3 sequence reads: CASSPRDIRNTGELFF. CDR3 sequence (DNA): TGTGCCAGCAGCCCCCGGGACATTAGGAACACCGGGGAGCTGTTTTTT.

The V call is TRBV27, the J call TRBJ2-7, with D perhaps TRBD2 (5 bases). The CDR3 runs 13 residues. The germline gives CDR1 MNHEY, CDR2 SMNVEV (reference sequence). Trimming pared 11 bases from V and 0 bases from J, leaving 14 bases between. The CDR3 DNA reads as TGTGCCGCGGCGATAGGGAGCTCCTACGAGCAGTACTTC. It codes for CAAAIGSSYEQYF.

The CDR3 coding sequence is TGTGCCAGCACATTTCGGGACAGCTCCTACAATGAGCAGTTCTTC. This translates into CASTFRDSSYNEQFF. The chain combines TRBV7-9 with TRBJ2-1; TRBD1 matches 7 bases. With V trimmed by 7 bases and J by 0 bases, 6 bases remained unmatched. CDR1 and CDR2 (germline): SEHNR, FQNEAQ (reference sequence). This CDR3 region has 15 residues.

V is TRBV2 and J is TRBJ1-5, with D maybe TRBD1 (6 bases). CDR1 and CDR2 from the germline V gene are SNHLY and FYNNEI. The CDR3 extends over 15 amino acids. V was clipped by 8 bases and J by 1 base, with 15 bases between them. Written as DNA, the CDR3 is TGTGCCAGCGGGCCGTCAGGGGCCAGCAATCAGCCCCAGCATTTT. This translates into CASGPSGASNQPQHF.

The rearrangement joins TRBV19 to TRBJ2-7; 10 bases map to TRBD2. Germline V gene sequence: CDR1 LNHDA, CDR2 SQIVND (reference sequence). The CDR3 totals 15 residues. With V trimmed by 4 bases and J by 3 bases, 6 bases remained unmatched. This CDR3 is CASSTLAGEIYEQYF. CDR3 bases: TGTGCCAGTAGTACGCTAGCGGGAGAGATCTACGAGCAGTACTTC.